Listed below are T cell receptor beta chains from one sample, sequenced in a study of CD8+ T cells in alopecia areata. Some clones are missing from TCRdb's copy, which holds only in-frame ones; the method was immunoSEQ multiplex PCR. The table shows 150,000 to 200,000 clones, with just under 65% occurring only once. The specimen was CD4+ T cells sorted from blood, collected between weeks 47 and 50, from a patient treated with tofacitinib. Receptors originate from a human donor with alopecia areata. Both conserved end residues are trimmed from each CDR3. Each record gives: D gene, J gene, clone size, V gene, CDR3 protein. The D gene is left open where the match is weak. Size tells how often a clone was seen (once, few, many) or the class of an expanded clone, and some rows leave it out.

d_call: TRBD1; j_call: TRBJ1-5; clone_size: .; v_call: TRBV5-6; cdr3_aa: ASSFGTGNQPQH
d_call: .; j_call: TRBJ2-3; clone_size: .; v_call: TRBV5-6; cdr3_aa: ASSLGPLEDTQY
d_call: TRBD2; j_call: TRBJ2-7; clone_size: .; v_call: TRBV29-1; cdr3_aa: SVGVLAGATYEQY
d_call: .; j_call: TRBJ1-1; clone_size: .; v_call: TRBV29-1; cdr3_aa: SVDQINTEAF
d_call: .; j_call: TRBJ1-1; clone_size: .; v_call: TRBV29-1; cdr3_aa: SVESGRAF
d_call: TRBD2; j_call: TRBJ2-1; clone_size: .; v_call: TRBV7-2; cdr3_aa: ASSPTGTSGGSEQF
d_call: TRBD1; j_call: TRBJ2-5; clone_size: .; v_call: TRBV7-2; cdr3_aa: ASSPGQGIQETQY
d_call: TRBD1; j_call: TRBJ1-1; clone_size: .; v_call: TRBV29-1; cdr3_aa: SVETGGRTEAF
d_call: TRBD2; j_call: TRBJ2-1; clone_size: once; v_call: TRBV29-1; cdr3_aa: SVGASGGPGNEQF
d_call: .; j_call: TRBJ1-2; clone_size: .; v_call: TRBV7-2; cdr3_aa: ASSSPGGGYGYT
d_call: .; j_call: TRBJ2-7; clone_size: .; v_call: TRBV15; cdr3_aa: ATSSAPGRDEQY
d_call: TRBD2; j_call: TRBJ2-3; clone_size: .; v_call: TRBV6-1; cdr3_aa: ASAGRTSHTDTQY
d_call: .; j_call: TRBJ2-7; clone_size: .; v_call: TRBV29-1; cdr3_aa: SALGFENEQY
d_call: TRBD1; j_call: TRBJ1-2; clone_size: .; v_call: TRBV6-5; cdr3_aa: ASRSGTGFTYGYT
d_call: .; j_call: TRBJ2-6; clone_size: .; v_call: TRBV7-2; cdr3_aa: ASRSWSGANVLT
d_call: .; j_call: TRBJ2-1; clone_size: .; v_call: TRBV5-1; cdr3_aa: ASSLRTPDEQF
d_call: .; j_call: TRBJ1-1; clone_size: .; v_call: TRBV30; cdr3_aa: AWGGRRAF
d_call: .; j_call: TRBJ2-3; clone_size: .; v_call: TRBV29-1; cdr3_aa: SVDLGALALHTQY